Reported below is one T cell receptor (beta chain). Its cognate antigen is unknown. Measured with immunoSEQ multiplex PCR; TCRdb has only the in-frame clones, and not every one. The table lists roughly 2.2 million clones, roughly 92% of them singletons. Trimming took off 7 bases at V and 8 bases at J, with 14 bases between the two ends. Germline CDR1 SQVTM, CDR2 ANQGSEA. The CDR3 totals 11 residues. This entry is derived from a study of shared clonotypes between healthy human individuals. Study results and caveats: Rarefaction demonstrated incomplete sorted-subset sequencing despite large depth.

The clonotype was recovered from a man between 18 and 35 years old in good health. Some clones in this sample may be carry-over from other donors' samples. The rearrangement joins TRBV29-1 to TRBJ1-1, with D perhaps TRBD1 (5 bases). The sequenced sample consisted of naive CD4+ T cells from PBMCs. Subset meaning: CD45RA+ positively selected. In DNA, the CDR3 is TGCAGCGCAAAATGGGACGGCGAAGCTTTCTTT. Translation: CSAKWDGEAFF. Based on the CDR3 plus reference TRBV29-1 and TRBJ1-1, the full variable domain is SAVISQKPSRDICQRGTSLTIQCQVDSQVTMMFWYRQQPGQSLTLIATANQGSEATYESGFVIDKFPISRPNLTFSTLTVSNMSPEDSSIYLCSAKWDGEAFFGQGTRLTVV.